This TCR beta chain stems from a study of T-cell reconstitution after alpha-beta-depleted transplantation in children. Findings and limits, study-wide: The study traced high day-60 TCRbeta diversity in some patients to surviving recipient T cells and thymic progenitors. Reports say that about two months after transplant, the alpha-beta T cells came out of several hundred graft clones that had expanded.

The authors prepared the TCRbeta library with unique molecular identifiers. TCRdb re-analysed the PCR reads in MiXCR, keeping a single row per CDR3 protein. The sample has some 200,000 distinct CDR3 sequences, roughly 7.1% seen once; the top ten hold less than 7%. In this sample, this clonotype turned up many times. Its antigen remains unknown. The CDR3 is made up of 14 amino acids. Germline CDR1 SGHDT, CDR2 YYEEEE. V gave up 0 bases and J gave up 2 bases, with 9 bases separating them. The chain is built from TRBV5-6 and TRBJ2-7, with D possibly being TRBD2 (6 bases). The sample here was PBMCs, taken before TCRalphabeta/CD19-depleted stem cell transplant. This TCR was sampled from a boy aged 2 to 10 with acute lymphoblastic leukemia, due to receive a stem cell transplant. DNA of the CDR3: TGTGCCAGCAGCTTGGGCGGGACCACCTACGAGCAGTACTTC. Protein sequence: CASSLGGTTYEQYF.